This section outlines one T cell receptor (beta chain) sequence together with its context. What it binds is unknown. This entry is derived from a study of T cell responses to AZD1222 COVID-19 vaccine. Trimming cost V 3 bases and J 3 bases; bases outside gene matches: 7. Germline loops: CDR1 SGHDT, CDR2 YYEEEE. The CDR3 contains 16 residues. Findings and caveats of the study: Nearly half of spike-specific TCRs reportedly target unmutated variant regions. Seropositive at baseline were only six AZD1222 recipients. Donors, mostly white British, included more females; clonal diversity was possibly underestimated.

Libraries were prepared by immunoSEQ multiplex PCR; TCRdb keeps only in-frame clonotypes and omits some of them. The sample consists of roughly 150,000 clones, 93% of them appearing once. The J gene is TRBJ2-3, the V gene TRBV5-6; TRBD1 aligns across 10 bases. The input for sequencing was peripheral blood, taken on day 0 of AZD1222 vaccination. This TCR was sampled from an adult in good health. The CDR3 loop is CASSYDGTGVTDTQYF. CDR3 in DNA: TGTGCCAGCAGCTACGATGGGACAGGGGTGACAGATACGCAGTATTTT.